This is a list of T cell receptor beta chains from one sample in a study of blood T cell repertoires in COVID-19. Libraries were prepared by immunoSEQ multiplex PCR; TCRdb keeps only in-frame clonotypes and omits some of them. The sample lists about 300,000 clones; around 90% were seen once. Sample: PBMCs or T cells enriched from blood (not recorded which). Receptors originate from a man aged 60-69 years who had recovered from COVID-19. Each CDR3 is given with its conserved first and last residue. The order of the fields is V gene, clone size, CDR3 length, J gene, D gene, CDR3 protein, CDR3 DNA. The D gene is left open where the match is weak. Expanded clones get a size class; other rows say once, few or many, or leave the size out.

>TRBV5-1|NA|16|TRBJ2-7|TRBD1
CASSILGQGVSYEQYF
TGCGCCAGCAGCATCTTGGGACAGGGGGTGTCCTACGAGCAGTACTTC
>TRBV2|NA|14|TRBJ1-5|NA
CASSAANSNQPQHF
TGTGCCAGCAGTGCTGCTAATAGCAATCAGCCCCAGCATTTT
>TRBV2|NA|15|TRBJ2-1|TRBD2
CASSSSGASYNEQFF
TGTGCCAGCAGCTCTAGCGGGGCCTCCTACAATGAGCAGTTCTTC
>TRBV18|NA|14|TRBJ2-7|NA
CASSPGTQVYEQYF
TGTGCCAGCTCACCAGGGACTCAAGTCTACGAGCAGTACTTC
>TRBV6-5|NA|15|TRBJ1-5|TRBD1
CASTGQVNSNQPQHF
TGTGCCAGCACCGGACAGGTTAATAGCAATCAGCCCCAGCATTTT
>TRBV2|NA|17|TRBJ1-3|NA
CASSFTGWASSGNTIYF
TGTGCCAGCAGTTTCACAGGGTGGGCCTCCTCTGGAAACACCATATATTTT
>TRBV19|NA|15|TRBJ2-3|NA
CASRQGSSWVDTQYF
TGTGCCAGCAGGCAGGGGAGCTCTTGGGTTGATACGCAGTATTTT
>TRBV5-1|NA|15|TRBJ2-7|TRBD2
CASSSSGGYSYEQYF
TGCGCCAGCAGCTCTAGCGGGGGATACTCCTACGAGCAGTACTTC
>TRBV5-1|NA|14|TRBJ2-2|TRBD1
CASRIGQGTGELFF
TGCGCCAGCAGGATAGGACAGGGCACCGGGGAGCTGTTTTTT
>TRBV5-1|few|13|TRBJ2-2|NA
CASSFEAQGELFF
TGCGCCAGCAGCTTTGAGGCGCAGGGGGAGCTGTTTTTT
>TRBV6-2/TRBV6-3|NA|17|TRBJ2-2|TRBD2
CASSPSSGRASVEELFF
TGTGCCAGCAGCCCTTCTAGCGGGAGGGCCTCGGTCGAGGAGCTGTTTTTT
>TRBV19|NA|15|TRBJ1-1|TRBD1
CASSSYRGRDTEAFF
TGTGCCAGTAGTTCGTACAGGGGTCGGGACACTGAAGCTTTCTTT
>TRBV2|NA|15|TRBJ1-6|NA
CASSDVASYNSPLHF
TGTGCCAGCAGTGACGTGGCCTCCTATAATTCACCCCTCCACTTT
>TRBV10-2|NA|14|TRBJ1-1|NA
CASRRQGSDTEAFF
TGCGCCAGCAGGAGACAAGGGAGCGACACTGAAGCTTTCTTT
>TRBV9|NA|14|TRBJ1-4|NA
CASSVGMRNEKLFF
TGTGCCAGCAGCGTAGGTATGAGGAATGAAAAACTGTTTTTT
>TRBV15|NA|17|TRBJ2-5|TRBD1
CATSRDLGTGEVWTQYF
TGTGCCACCAGCAGAGACCTCGGGACAGGCGAAGTGTGGACCCAGTACTTC
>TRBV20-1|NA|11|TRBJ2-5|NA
CSARPRGSQYF
TGCAGTGCTAGACCACGCGGGTCCCAGTACTTC
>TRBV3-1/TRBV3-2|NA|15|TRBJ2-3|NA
CASSQGGLTTDTQYF
TGTGCCAGCAGCCAAGGGGGACTCACCACAGATACGCAGTATTTT
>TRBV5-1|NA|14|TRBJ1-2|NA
CASSTVNSNYGYTF
TGCGCCAGCAGTACAGTCAACTCTAACTATGGCTACACCTTC
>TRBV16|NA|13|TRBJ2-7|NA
CASSQGGFYEQYF
TGTGCCAGCAGCCAAGGGGGGTTTTACGAGCAGTACTTC
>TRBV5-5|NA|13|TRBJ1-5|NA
CASSSGANQPQHF
TGTGCCAGCAGCTCAGGGGCCAATCAGCCCCAGCATTTT
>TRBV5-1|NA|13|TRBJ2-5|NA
CASSLGQLETQYF
TGCGCCAGCAGCTTAGGACAGTTAGAGACCCAGTACTTC
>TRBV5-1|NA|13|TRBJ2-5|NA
CASSLAVSVAWYF
TGCGCCAGCAGCTTGGCCGTATCAGTTGCCTGGTACTTC
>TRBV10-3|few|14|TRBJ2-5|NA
CAISERGSQETQYF
TGTGCCATCAGTGAGAGAGGGTCCCAAGAGACCCAGTACTTC